What follows are 4 T cell receptor beta chains derived from one specimen sequenced in a study of blood T cell repertoires in COVID-19. TCRdb's table, derived via immunoSEQ multiplex PCR, lists solely in-frame clones and lacks some. The sample has more than 150,000 clones, over 90% seen once; the top ten hold nearly 0.55%. The sequenced sample was peripheral blood. These receptors originate from a man in his forties or fifties with acute or convalescent COVID-19.

The V call is TRBV7-2, the J call TRBJ2-5; tentative D call: TRBD2 (5 bases). The CDR3 is made up of 13 amino acids. Germline lookup yields CDR1 SGHTA and CDR2 FQGNSA. Trimming cost V 3 bases and J 5 bases, with 10 bases left between them. The CDR3 is CASSLGAGETQYF. The CDR3, as DNA: TGTGCCAGCAGCTTGGGTGCGGGCGAGACCCAGTACTTC.

The V gene is TRBV5-1, the J gene TRBJ2-3; TRBD2 matches 9 bases. Trimming cost V 5 bases and J 1 base; bases outside gene matches: 2. CDR1 and CDR2 (germline): SGHRS, YFSETQ. The CDR3 has 14 amino acids. The CDR3 spells CASSWTSGTDTQYF. The CDR3 DNA reads TGCGCCAGCAGTTGGACTAGCGGCACAGATACGCAGTATTTT.

The gene calls are TRBV9 and TRBJ2-3, with D tentatively TRBD1 (6 bases). The V gene lost 0 bases and the J gene lost 5 bases, with 13 bases spanning the gap. CDR1 SGDLS and CDR2 YYNGEE come from the germline V gene. The CDR3 sequence is 15 residues long. The CDR3 region has the DNA TGTGCCAGCAGCGTAGGGGTGGGGGACATAGATACGCAGTATTTT. Translating gives CASSVGVGDIDTQYF. The whole variable domain, filled in from reference TRBV9 and TRBJ2-3, reads DSGVTQTPKHLITATGQRVTLRCSPRSGDLSVYWYQQSLDQGLQFLIQYYNGEERAKGNILERFSAQQFPDLHSELNLSSLELGDSALYFCASSVGVGDIDTQYFGPGTRLTVL.

The V and J genes are TRBV28 and TRBJ2-5, with TRBD1 identical over 10 bases. In germline, CDR1 is MDHEN, CDR2 SYDVKM. J was trimmed by 3 bases and V by 5 bases; bases with no gene match: 6. The CDR3 length is 15 residues. The CDR3 loop reads CASSRWTGGEETQYF. DNA for the CDR3: TGTGCCAGCAGTCGATGGACAGGGGGGGAAGAGACCCAGTACTTC. The entire variable domain, with the rest obtained from reference TRBV28 and TRBJ2-5, is as follows: DVKVTQSSRYLVKRTGEKVFLECVQDMDHENMFWYRQDPGLGLRLIYFSYDVKMKEKGDIPEGYSVSREKKERFSLILESASTNQTSMYLCASSRWTGGEETQYFGPGTRLLVL.